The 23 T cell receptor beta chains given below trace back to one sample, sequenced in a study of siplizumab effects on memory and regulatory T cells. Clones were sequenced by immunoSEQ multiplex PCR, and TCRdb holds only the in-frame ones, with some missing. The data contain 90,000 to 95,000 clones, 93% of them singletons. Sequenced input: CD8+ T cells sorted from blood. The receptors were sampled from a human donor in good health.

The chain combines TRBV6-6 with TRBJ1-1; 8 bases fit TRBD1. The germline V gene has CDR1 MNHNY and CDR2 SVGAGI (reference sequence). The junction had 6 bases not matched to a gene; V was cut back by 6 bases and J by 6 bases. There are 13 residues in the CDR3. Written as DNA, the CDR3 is TGTGCCAGCAGGATGACAGGGGACCCTGAAGCTTTCTTT. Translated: CASRMTGDPEAFF.

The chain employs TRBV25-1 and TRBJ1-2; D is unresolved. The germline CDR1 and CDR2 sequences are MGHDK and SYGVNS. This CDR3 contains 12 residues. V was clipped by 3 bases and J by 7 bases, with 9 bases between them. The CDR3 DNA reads TGTGCCAGCAGTGACCCGACATCTGGCTACACCTTC. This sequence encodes CASSDPTSGYTF.

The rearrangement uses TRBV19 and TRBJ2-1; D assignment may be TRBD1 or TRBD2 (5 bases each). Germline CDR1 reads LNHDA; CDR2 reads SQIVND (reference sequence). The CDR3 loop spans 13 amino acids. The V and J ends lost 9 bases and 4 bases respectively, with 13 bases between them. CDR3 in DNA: TGTGCCAGCGCCGGGACCTCGTACAATGAGCAGTTCTTC. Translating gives CASAGTSYNEQFF.

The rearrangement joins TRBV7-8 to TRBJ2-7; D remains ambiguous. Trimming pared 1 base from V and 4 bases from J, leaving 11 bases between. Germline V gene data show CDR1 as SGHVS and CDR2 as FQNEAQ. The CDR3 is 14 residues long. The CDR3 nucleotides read TGTGCCAGCAGCTTAGAGTCTGCTTGGTACGAGCAGTACTTC. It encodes CASSLESAWYEQYF.

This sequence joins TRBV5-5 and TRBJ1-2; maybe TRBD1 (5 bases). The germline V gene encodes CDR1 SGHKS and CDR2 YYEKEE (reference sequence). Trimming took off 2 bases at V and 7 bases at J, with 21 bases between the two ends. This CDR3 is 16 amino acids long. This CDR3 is CASSFWEGPSESGYTF. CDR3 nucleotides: TGTGCCAGCAGCTTCTGGGAGGGACCGTCGGAATCTGGCTACACCTTC.

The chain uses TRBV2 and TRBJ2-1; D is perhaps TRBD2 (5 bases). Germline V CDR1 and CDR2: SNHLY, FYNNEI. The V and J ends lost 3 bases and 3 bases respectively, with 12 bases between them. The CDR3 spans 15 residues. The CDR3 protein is CASSDLLGSYNEQFF. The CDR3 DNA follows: TGTGCCAGCAGTGATTTGCTGGGGAGCTACAATGAGCAGTTCTTC.

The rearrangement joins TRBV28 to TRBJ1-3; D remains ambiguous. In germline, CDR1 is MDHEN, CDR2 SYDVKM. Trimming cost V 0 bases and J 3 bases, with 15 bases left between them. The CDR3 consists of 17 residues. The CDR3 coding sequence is TGTGCCAGCAGTTTATGGGTTACCCCCTTGGGTGGAAACACCATATATTTT. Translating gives CASSLWVTPLGGNTIYF.

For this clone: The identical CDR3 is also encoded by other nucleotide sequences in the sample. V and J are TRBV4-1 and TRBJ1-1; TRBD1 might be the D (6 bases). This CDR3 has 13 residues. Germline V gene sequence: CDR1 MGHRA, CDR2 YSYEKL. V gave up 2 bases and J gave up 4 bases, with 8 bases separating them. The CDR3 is CASSQTGSTEAFF. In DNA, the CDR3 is TGCGCCAGCAGCCAAACAGGGTCCACTGAAGCTTTCTTT.

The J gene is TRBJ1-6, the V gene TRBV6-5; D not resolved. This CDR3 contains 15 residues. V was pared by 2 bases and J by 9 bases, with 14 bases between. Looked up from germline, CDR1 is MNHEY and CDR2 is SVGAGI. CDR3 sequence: CASSYSDGGSSPLHF. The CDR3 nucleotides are TGTGCCAGCAGTTACAGCGACGGCGGGTCTTCACCCCTCCACTTT.

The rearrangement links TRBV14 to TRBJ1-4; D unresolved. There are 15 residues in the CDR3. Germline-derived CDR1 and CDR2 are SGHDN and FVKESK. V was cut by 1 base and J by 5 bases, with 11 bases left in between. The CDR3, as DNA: TGTGCCAGCAGCCAAGGGCCGGATTGGAATGAAAAACTGTTTTTT. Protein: CASSQGPDWNEKLFF.

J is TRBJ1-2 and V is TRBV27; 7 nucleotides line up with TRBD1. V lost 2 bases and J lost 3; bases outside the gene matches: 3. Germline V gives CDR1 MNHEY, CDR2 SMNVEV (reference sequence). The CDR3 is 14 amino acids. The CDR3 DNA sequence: TGTGCCAGCAGTTTAGGGACAGAGGACTATGGCTACACCTTC. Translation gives CASSLGTEDYGYTF.

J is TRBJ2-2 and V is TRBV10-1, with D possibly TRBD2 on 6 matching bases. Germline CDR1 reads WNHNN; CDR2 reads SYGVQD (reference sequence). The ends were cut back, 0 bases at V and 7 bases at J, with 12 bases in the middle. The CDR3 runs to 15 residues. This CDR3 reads CASSESTGEDGELFF. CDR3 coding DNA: TGCGCCAGCAGTGAGTCGACGGGGGAAGACGGGGAGCTGTTTTTT.

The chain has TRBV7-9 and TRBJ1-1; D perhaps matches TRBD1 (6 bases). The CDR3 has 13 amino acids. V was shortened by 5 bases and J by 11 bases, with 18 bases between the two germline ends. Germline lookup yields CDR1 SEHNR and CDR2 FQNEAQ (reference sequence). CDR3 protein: CASSSRDTLGAFF. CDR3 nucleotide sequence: TGTGCCAGCAGCAGCCGGGACACCCTAGGGGCTTTCTTT.

The CDR3 region has the DNA TGTGCCATCAGGAGCCAGGGGGCGCGGGGCGGGGAGCTGTTTTTT. Its translation is CAIRSQGARGGELFF. The rearrangement links TRBV10-3 to TRBJ2-2, with 8 nucleotides matching TRBD1. Trimming removed 6 bases from V and 7 bases from J; junction bases left unmatched: 10. Germline CDR1 reads ENHRY; CDR2 reads SYGVKD. The CDR3 sequence is 15 residues long.

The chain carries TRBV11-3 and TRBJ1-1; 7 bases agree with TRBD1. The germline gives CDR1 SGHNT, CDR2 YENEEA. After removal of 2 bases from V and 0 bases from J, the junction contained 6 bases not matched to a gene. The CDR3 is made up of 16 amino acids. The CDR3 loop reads CASSLQGDNLNTEAFF. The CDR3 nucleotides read TGTGCCAGCAGCTTACAGGGGGATAATTTGAACACTGAAGCTTTCTTT.

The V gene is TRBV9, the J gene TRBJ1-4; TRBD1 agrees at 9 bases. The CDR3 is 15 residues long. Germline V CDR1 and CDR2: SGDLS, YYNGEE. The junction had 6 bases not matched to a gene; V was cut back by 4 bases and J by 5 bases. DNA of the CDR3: TGTGCCAGCAGCCTACGGGACAGGGTGAATGAAAAACTGTTTTTT. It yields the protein CASSLRDRVNEKLFF.

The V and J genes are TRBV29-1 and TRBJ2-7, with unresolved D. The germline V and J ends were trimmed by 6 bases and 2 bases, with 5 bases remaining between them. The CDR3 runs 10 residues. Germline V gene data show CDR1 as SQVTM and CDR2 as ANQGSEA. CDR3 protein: CSVATYEQYF. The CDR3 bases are TGCAGCGTCGCGACCTACGAGCAGTACTTC.

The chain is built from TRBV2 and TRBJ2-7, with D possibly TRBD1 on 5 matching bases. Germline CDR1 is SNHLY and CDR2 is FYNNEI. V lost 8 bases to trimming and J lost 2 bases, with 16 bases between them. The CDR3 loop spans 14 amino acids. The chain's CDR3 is CASGMYGQPYEQYF. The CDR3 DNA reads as TGTGCCAGCGGAATGTACGGACAACCCTACGAGCAGTACTTC. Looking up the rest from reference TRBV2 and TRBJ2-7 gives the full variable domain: EPEVTQTPSHQVTQMGQEVILRCVPISNHLYFYWYRQILGQKVEFLVSFYNNEISEKSEIFDDQFSVERPDGSNFTLKIRSTKLEDSAMYFCASGMYGQPYEQYFGPGTRLTVT.

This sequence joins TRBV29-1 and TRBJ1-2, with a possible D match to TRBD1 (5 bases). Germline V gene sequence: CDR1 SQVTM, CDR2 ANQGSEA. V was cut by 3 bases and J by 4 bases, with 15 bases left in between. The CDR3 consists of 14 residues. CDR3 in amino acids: CSVETTTASYGYTF. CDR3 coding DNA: TGCAGCGTTGAGACCACGACAGCCTCCTATGGCTACACCTTC.

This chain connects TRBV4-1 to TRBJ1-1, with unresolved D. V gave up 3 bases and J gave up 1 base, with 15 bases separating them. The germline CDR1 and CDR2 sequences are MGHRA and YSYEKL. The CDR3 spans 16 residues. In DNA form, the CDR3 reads TGCGCCAGCAGCCACGTTATTCCTGCGTGGAACACTGAAGCTTTCTTT. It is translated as CASSHVIPAWNTEAFF.

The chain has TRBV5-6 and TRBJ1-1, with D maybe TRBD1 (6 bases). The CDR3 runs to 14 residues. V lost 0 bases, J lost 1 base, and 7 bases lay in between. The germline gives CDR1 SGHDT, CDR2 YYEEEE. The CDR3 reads CASSLGDKNTEAFF. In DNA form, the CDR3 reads TGTGCCAGCAGCTTGGGGGACAAGAACACTGAAGCTTTCTTT.

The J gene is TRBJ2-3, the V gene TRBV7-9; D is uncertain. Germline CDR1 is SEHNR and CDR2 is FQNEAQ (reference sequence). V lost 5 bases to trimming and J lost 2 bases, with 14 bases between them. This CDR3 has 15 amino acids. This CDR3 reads CASSPTPSDTDTQYF. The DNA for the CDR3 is TGTGCCAGCAGCCCAACACCAAGTGACACAGATACGCAGTATTTT.

The CDR3 DNA reads TGTGCCAGCAGCTTGGACCGGAGTAATCAGCCCCAGCATTTT. Translated, it gives CASSLDRSNQPQHF. The chain employs TRBV5-4 and TRBJ1-5; D gene uncertain. Germline CDR1 SGHNT, CDR2 YYREEE (reference sequence). V lost 0 bases and J lost 4, with 8 bases in between. This CDR3 has 14 amino acids.